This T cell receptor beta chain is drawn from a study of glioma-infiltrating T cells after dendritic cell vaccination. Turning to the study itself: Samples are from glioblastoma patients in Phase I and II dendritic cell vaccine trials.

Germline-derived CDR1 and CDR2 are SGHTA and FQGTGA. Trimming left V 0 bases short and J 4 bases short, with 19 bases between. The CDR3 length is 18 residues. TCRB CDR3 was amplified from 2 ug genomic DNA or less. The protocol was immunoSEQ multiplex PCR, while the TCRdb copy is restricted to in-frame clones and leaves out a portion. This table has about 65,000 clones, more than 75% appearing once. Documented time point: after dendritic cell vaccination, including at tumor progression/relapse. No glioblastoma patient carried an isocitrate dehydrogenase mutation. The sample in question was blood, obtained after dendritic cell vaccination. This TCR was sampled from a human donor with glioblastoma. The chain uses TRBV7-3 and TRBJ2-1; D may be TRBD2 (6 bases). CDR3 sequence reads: CASSLTSAPSGFYNEQFF. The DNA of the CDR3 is TGTGCCAGCAGCTTAACGTCAGCCCCAAGCGGGTTTTACAATGAGCAGTTCTTC.